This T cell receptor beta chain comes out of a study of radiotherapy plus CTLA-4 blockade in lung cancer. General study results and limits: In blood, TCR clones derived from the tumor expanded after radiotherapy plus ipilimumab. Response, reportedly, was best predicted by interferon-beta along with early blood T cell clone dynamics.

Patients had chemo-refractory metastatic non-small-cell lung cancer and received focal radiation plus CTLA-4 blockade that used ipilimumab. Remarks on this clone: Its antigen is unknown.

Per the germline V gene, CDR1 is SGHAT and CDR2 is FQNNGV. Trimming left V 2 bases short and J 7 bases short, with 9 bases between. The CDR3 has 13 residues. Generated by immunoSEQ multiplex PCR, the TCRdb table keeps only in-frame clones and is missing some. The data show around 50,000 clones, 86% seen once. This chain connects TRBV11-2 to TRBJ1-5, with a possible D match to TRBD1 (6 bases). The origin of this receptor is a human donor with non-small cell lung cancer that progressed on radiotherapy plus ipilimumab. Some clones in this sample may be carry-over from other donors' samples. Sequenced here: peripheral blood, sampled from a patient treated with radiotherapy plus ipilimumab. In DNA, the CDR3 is TGTGCCAGCAGCTTAAACAGGGACCAGCCCCAGCATTTT. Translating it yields CASSLNRDQPQHF.